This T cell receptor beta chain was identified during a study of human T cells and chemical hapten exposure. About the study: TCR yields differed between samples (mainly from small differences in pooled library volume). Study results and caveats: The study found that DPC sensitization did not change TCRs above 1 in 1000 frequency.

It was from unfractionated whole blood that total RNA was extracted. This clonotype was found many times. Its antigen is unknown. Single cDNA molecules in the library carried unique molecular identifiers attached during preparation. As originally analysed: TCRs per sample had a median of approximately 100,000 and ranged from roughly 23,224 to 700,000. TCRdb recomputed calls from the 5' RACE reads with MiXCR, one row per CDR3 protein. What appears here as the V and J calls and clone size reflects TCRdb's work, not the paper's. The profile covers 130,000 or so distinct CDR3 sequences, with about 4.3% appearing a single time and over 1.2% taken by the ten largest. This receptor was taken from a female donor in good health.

CDR3 DNA sequence: TGCAGTGCTAAGGTCGGGGGCATTTACGAGCAGTACTTC. Its translation: CSAKVGGIYEQYF. The chain links TRBV20-1 to TRBJ2-7; D could derive from TRBD1 or TRBD2 (6 bases each). V lost 4 bases and J lost 4, with 14 bases in between. The germline V gene has CDR1 DFQATT and CDR2 SNEGSKA (reference sequence). This CDR3 has 13 residues.